These 21 T cell receptor beta chains originate from one sample sequenced in a study of cytomegalovirus exposure and HLA in healthy donors. PCR used 60 Vbeta primers and 13 Jbeta primers. Measured with immunoSEQ multiplex PCR; TCRdb has only the in-frame clones, and not every one. This table has about 170,000 clones, 62% appearing once. Sequencing input: PBMCs. The origin of the receptors is a man aged 40-49 years in good health and CMV-seronegative.

The V and J genes are TRBV11-2 and TRBJ2-7; 7 nucleotides align to TRBD1. This CDR3 is 14 amino acids long. Losses at the gene ends were 4 bases for V and 6 bases for J; bases not matched to a gene: 9. The germline CDR1 and CDR2 sequences are SGHAT and FQNNGV. The CDR3 DNA reads as TGTGCCAGCAGCTCAACAGGGGCCCCCTCCGAGCAGTACTTC. Its protein product is CASSSTGAPSEQYF. Full variable domain (remainder filled in from reference TRBV11-2 and TRBJ2-7): EAGVAQSPRYKIIEKRQSVAFWCNPISGHATLYWYQQILGQGPKLLIQFQNNGVVDDSQLPKDRFSAERLKGVDSTLKIQPAKLEDSAVYLCASSSTGAPSEQYFGPGTRLTVT.

The chain recombines TRBV6-1 with TRBJ1-5; D is perhaps TRBD1 (5 bases). V shed 4 bases and J shed 0 bases, with 10 bases lying between them. The CDR3 has 15 residues. CDR1 MNHNS and CDR2 SASEGT come from the germline V gene. This chain's CDR3 is CASSAGHYSNQPQHF. CDR3 nucleotides: TGTGCCAGCAGTGCCGGACACTATAGCAATCAGCCCCAGCATTTT.

This clone was found a few times. The V call is TRBV7-6, the J call TRBJ2-7; 7 positions match TRBD1. Trimming at V came to 5 bases and at J to 3 bases, leaving 4 bases not matched to a gene. CDR3 size: 13 residues. CDR1 and CDR2 (germline): SGHVS, FNYEAQ. CDR3: CASSPGQNYEQYF. CDR3 DNA: TGTGCCAGCAGCCCGGGACAGAACTACGAGCAGTACTTC.

This clone has ten or more counts. This chain uses TRBV6-5 with TRBJ1-2, with a tentative D call TRBD1 (5 bases). CDR1 is MNHEY and CDR2 is SVGAGI in the germline V gene. With 1 base removed from V and 5 bases from J, the gap between germline ends came to 11 bases. The CDR3 contains 14 residues. The DNA for the CDR3 is TGTGCCAGCAGTTACTGGCCCGGGGGATATGGCTACACCTTC. Its protein product is CASSYWPGGYGYTF.

A single count supports this clone. The chain combines TRBV6-1 with TRBJ1-5; TRBD1 is a possible D gene (5 bases). CDR3 length: 15 amino acids. Trimming took off 6 bases at V and 4 bases at J, with 16 bases between the two ends. Germline CDR1 is MNHNS and CDR2 is SASEGT. CDR3: CASRGVRAPNQPQHF. The CDR3 nucleotides are TGTGCCAGCAGAGGGGTCAGGGCTCCTAATCAGCCCCAGCATTTT.

Only a few counts were recorded for this clone. The chain combines TRBV7-6 with TRBJ1-1; no clear D gene. V shed 4 bases and J shed 1 base, with 10 bases lying between them. The CDR3 consists of 14 residues. Germline V gives CDR1 SGHVS, CDR2 FNYEAQ. The CDR3 sequence is CASSYTVGNTEAFF. CDR3 DNA sequence: TGTGCCAGCAGCTATACAGTGGGGAACACTGAAGCTTTCTTT.

The J gene is TRBJ2-5, the V gene TRBV5-4; 8 nucleotides align to TRBD1. The CDR3 is 17 residues long. CDR1 is SGHNT, CDR2 YYREEE, per germline (reference sequence). Germline trimming cut 2 bases from V and 5 bases from J; bases unmatched to any gene: 14. The CDR3 DNA reads TGTGCCAGCAGCTTAACAGGGGGAAGCCCAAAGGACGAGACCCAGTACTTC. Amino acid sequence: CASSLTGGSPKDETQYF.

J is TRBJ1-1 and V is TRBV5-1, with D possibly being TRBD1 (5 bases). Trimming shortened V by 0 bases and J by 7 bases, and 22 bases separated the two germline ends. This CDR3 has 17 residues. Germline CDR1 SGHRS, CDR2 YFSETQ. DNA of the CDR3: TGCGCCAGCAGCTTGGGACGTTGGGCGACAGCAACTAATGAAGCTTTCTTT. Protein: CASSLGRWATATNEAFF.

V is TRBV15 and J is TRBJ1-1; D is undetermined. The CDR3 has 14 amino acids. Germline loops: CDR1 LNHNV, CDR2 YYDKDF (reference sequence). V lost 1 base and J lost 1, with 7 bases in between. CDR3 sequence (DNA): TGTGCCACCAGCAGAGCTGAGTCGAACACTGAAGCTTTCTTT. Its translation: CATSRAESNTEAFF.

The chain joins TRBV6-1 to TRBJ2-5; 9 nucleotides align to TRBD1. The J call may be in error: the DNA end matches TRBJ2-7 better. The CDR3 is made up of 17 amino acids. Germline-derived CDR1 and CDR2 are MNHNS and SASEGT. Here the CDR3 DNA reads TGTGCCAGCAGTGATGGACTCGGTGGGACAGGGTTGAACGAGCAGTACTTC. It is translated as CASSDGLGGTGLNEQYF.

The sample holds a few counts of this clone. The rearrangement links TRBV28 to TRBJ1-4, with 7 nucleotides matching TRBD1. The CDR3 is 13 amino acids. Germline V lookup: CDR1 MDHEN, CDR2 SYDVKM. With 7 bases clipped from V and 6 bases from J, the junction kept 5 bases outside the gene matches. The CDR3 nucleotides read TGTGCCAGCACCGCAGGGGGACATGAAAAACTGTTTTTT. It translates to CASTAGGHEKLFF.

This clone was detected once. The chain is built from TRBV5-1 and TRBJ2-1; the match to TRBD1 covers 8 bases. Germline V gene lookup returns CDR1 SGHRS and CDR2 YFSETQ. After removal of 2 bases from V and 7 bases from J, the junction contained 5 bases not matched to a gene. This CDR3 is 14 amino acids long. CDR3 loop: CASSLWTGSNEQFF. CDR3 nucleotides: TGCGCCAGCAGCTTATGGACAGGGTCGAATGAGCAGTTCTTC. Variable domain in full (rest from reference TRBV5-1 and TRBJ2-1): KAGVTQTPRYLIKTRGQQVTLSCSPISGHRSVSWYQQTPGQGLQFLFEYFSETQRNKGNFPGRFSGRQFSNSRSEMNVSTLELGDSALYLCASSLWTGSNEQFFGPGTRLTVL.

The sample holds one count of this clone. The rearrangement uses TRBV7-2 and TRBJ2-3; 11 nucleotides line up with TRBD2. Trimming at V came to 4 bases and at J to 3 bases, leaving 3 bases not matched to a gene. Germline V CDR1 and CDR2: SGHTA, FQGNSA. This CDR3 region has 15 residues. The CDR3 loop reads CASSYTSGRTDTQYF. CDR3 coding DNA: TGTGCCAGCAGCTACACTAGCGGGAGAACAGATACGCAGTATTTT.

The chain links TRBV21-1 to TRBJ2-2; the table gives TRBD1 as D, unverified against the DNA. TRBV21-1 is a recognized pseudogene. The CDR3 covers 19 residues. The CDR3 sequence is CASSMGGTGHKIYTGELFF. The DNA of the CDR3 is TGTGCCAGCAGCATGGGAGGGACAGGCCACAAGATTTACACCGGGGAGCTGTTTTTT.

This clone was detected a few times. V usage is TRBV7-9 and J usage is TRBJ2-3; D ambiguous. Germline V lookup: CDR1 SEHNR, CDR2 FQNEAQ (reference sequence). Trimming stripped 5 bases from V and 2 bases from J, with 8 bases between. CDR3 length: 13 amino acids. CDR3 nucleotide sequence: TGTGCCAGCAGCGACTCGTACACAGATACGCAGTATTTT. Protein product: CASSDSYTDTQYF.

This clone showed up just once. The chain joins TRBV7-2 to TRBJ2-2, with 12 bases identical to TRBD1. Germline loops: CDR1 SGHTA, CDR2 FQGNSA. V shed 0 bases and J 6 bases; nucleotides not matched to a gene: 5. CDR3 length: 17 residues. The CDR3 sequence: CASSLALGTGGPGELFF. As DNA, the CDR3 is TGTGCCAGCAGCTTAGCGCTAGGGACAGGGGGCCCCGGGGAGCTGTTTTTT.

V is TRBV9 and J is TRBJ2-7; TRBD2 might be the D (6 bases). V was pared by 0 bases and J by 4 bases, with 14 bases between. CDR1 and CDR2 (germline): SGDLS, YYNGEE. The CDR3 consists of 15 residues. The chain's CDR3 is CASSVGSEGRYEQYF. The CDR3 nucleotides read TGTGCCAGCAGCGTAGGGTCGGAGGGCCGTTACGAGCAGTACTTC.

V usage is TRBV7-2 and J usage is TRBJ2-2; maybe TRBD2 (5 bases). Deletions cut 2 bases from V and 9 bases from J, with 10 bases between. Germline V gene lookup returns CDR1 SGHTA and CDR2 FQGNSA. The CDR3 is made up of 13 amino acids. DNA of the CDR3: TGTGCCAGCAGCTTATGGGAGTCCCGGGAGCTGTTTTTT. Encoded protein: CASSLWESRELFF.

This clone was picked up a small number of times. The chain links TRBV4-1 to TRBJ2-7; D gene unclear. The CDR3 totals 14 residues. V was shortened by 1 base and J by 1 base, with 8 bases between the two germline ends. The germline gives CDR1 MGHRA, CDR2 YSYEKL. DNA of the CDR3: TGCGCCAGCAGCCAAGTTGGCGGATCCTACGAGCAGTACTTC. Its translation is CASSQVGGSYEQYF.

This clone was seen once. The gene calls are TRBV5-6 and TRBJ1-2; 7 bases align to TRBD1. The CDR3 loop spans 12 amino acids. Germline CDR1 is SGHDT and CDR2 is YYEEEE. J gave up 7 bases and V 4 bases, and 4 bases lay outside the gene matches. As DNA, the CDR3 is TGTGCCAGCAGCCGGACAGGTTCTGGCTACACCTTC. This sequence encodes CASSRTGSGYTF.

The chain employs TRBV28 and TRBJ1-5; D not resolved. Trimming shortened V by 5 bases and J by 0 bases, and 5 bases separated the two germline ends. Germline assignment: CDR1 MDHEN and CDR2 SYDVKM. This CDR3 spans 13 amino acids. The CDR3 DNA reads as TGTGCCAGCAGTATAGATAGCAATCAGCCCCAGCATTTT. Residues: CASSIDSNQPQHF.